Each of the 21 T cell receptor beta chains below was sequenced from the same sample in a study of cytomegalovirus exposure and HLA in healthy donors. Primers for the PCR totalled 60 Vbeta and 13 Jbeta. Here immunoSEQ multiplex PCR was the method, and the copy in TCRdb shows in-frame clones only, minus some. The table includes roughly 100,000 clones, approximately 69% detected once. Sequencing input: PBMCs. Receptors originate from a man aged 30 to 45 in good health and CMV-seronegative.

The genes are TRBV6-5 and TRBJ2-7; the match to TRBD1 covers 7 bases. This CDR3 has 14 amino acids. Per germline, CDR1 MNHEY and CDR2 SVGAGI. Trimming took 7 bases from V and 0 from J; bases not matched to a gene: 6. This CDR3 reads CASTVTGSSYEQYF. The CDR3, as DNA: TGTGCCAGCACTGTGACAGGGAGCTCCTACGAGCAGTACTTC.

The genes are TRBV19 and TRBJ1-1; a weak D match, TRBD1 (6 bases). The CDR3 spans 13 residues. V was shortened by 9 bases and J by 7 bases, with 18 bases between the two germline ends. Germline CDR1 is LNHDA and CDR2 is SQIVND (reference sequence). CDR3 region: CASMRTATFEAFF. The CDR3 DNA reads as TGTGCCAGCATGAGGACAGCCACTTTTGAAGCTTTCTTT.

J is TRBJ2-4 and V is TRBV5-1; 9 nucleotides line up with TRBD1. Unmatched junction bases numbered 8, after V lost 4 bases and J lost 6 bases. The V gene's germline CDR1 is SGHRS and CDR2 YFSETQ. The CDR3 loop spans 15 amino acids. This chain's CDR3 is CASSEDTGGGNIQYF. CDR3 in DNA: TGCGCCAGCAGCGAGGACACAGGGGGCGGAAACATTCAGTACTTC.

This clone was counted between two and nine times. This rearrangement joins TRBV10-2 to TRBJ2-7, with 8 nucleotides matching TRBD1. CDR1 WSHSY and CDR2 SAAADI come from the germline V gene. V dropped 5 bases and J dropped 1; count of bases not matched to a gene: 4. The CDR3 has 14 residues. This CDR3 is CASSRGQESYEQYF. CDR3 sequence (DNA): TGCGCCAGCAGTAGGGGACAGGAGTCCTACGAGCAGTACTTC.

This chain uses TRBV2 with TRBJ2-2, with TRBD2 identical over 10 bases. The junction had 3 bases not matched to a gene; V was cut back by 7 bases and J by 4 bases. The CDR3 runs 14 residues. Germline lookup yields CDR1 SNHLY and CDR2 FYNNEI. The CDR3 is CASKGLATTGELFF. The CDR3 coding sequence is TGTGCCAGCAAGGGACTAGCGACCACCGGGGAGCTGTTTTTT.

V usage is TRBV27 and J usage is TRBJ1-2; D gene ambiguous. Germline V gives CDR1 MNHEY, CDR2 SMNVEV (reference sequence). The ends were cut back, 5 bases at V and 1 base at J, with 8 bases in the middle. The CDR3 covers 13 residues. The CDR3 nucleotides read TGTGCCAGCAGTCCGGACTTTAACTATGGCTACACCTTC. Its translation: CASSPDFNYGYTF.

This clone was observed once. The V call is TRBV5-4, the J call TRBJ2-1; D remains ambiguous. This CDR3 has 15 amino acids. The germline V and J ends were trimmed by 1 base and 6 bases, with 14 bases remaining between them. Per the germline V gene, CDR1 is SGHNT and CDR2 is YYREEE (reference sequence). The CDR3: CASSLRGALPNEQFF. The CDR3 DNA sequence: TGTGCCAGCAGCTTGAGAGGCGCCCTCCCCAATGAGCAGTTCTTC.

The V call is TRBV6-5, the J call TRBJ2-3; 9 bases align to TRBD1. The germline gives CDR1 MNHEY, CDR2 SVGAGI. The CDR3 spans 15 residues. V lost 7 bases and J lost 5; bases outside the gene matches: 10. CDR3 nucleotides: TGTGCCAGCAATACAGGACAGGGGTCTGGAGATACGCAGTATTTT. Its protein product is CASNTGQGSGDTQYF.

The chain recombines TRBV28 with TRBJ2-1; D may be TRBD1 (7 bases). CDR3 length equals 13 residues. V lost 6 bases to trimming and J lost 4 bases, with 10 bases between them. Per the germline V gene, CDR1 is MDHEN and CDR2 is SYDVKM. The CDR3 is CASRAGGYNEQFF. CDR3 DNA: TGTGCCAGCAGGGCAGGGGGGTACAATGAGCAGTTCTTC.

This chain joins TRBV27 and TRBJ2-3; 10 nucleotides align to TRBD2. The ends lost 6 bases at V and 4 bases at J; junction bases unmatched: 4. The CDR3 has 14 amino acids. The germline V gene encodes CDR1 MNHEY and CDR2 SMNVEV (reference sequence). CDR3 bases: TGTGCCAGCAGCTACGGACTAGCGGCAGATACGCAGTATTTT. Protein product: CASSYGLAADTQYF.

DNA for the CDR3: TGCGCCAGCAGCTTGGGGACAGGGACGAACTACAATGAGCAGTTCTTC. Protein sequence: CASSLGTGTNYNEQFF. The V call is TRBV5-1, the J call TRBJ2-1; TRBD1 aligns across 8 bases. This CDR3 comprises 16 residues. With V trimmed by 0 bases and J by 3 bases, 5 bases remained unmatched. The germline gives CDR1 SGHRS, CDR2 YFSETQ.

The gene calls are TRBV5-6 and TRBJ2-1; the match to TRBD2 covers 9 bases. V shed 4 bases and J 6 bases; nucleotides not matched to a gene: 17. CDR3 length: 18 amino acids. The germline V gene has CDR1 SGHDT and CDR2 YYEEEE. CDR3 in amino acids: CASSGPRGGSGGFNEQFF. The CDR3 bases are TGTGCCAGCAGCGGCCCTAGGGGTGGGAGCGGGGGGTTCAATGAGCAGTTCTTC.

V usage is TRBV19 and J usage is TRBJ1-5; possibly TRBD1 for D (6 bases). Per the germline V gene, CDR1 is LNHDA and CDR2 is SQIVND (reference sequence). There are 13 residues in the CDR3. The germline V and J ends were trimmed by 9 bases and 6 bases, with 15 bases remaining between them. CDR3 in DNA: TGTGCCAGGGTGGGGGGGGGCGCTCAGCCCCAGCATTTT. Its protein product is CARVGGGAQPQHF.

Here the CDR3 reads CASSLLREKLFF. The CDR3 DNA is TGTGCCAGCAGTTTATTGCGTGAAAAACTGTTTTTT. This chain uses TRBV28 with TRBJ1-4; D gene ambiguous. This CDR3 region has 12 residues. In germline, CDR1 is MDHEN, CDR2 SYDVKM. The V end was cut by 1 base, the J end by 7 bases, with 4 bases between.

This chain joins TRBV5-1 and TRBJ2-7, with D unclear. Between the trimmed V and J ends, which lost 4 bases and 0 bases, there was a span of 5 bases. Per the germline V gene, CDR1 is SGHRS and CDR2 is YFSETQ. CDR3 length: 12 residues. CDR3 bases: TGCGCCAGCAGCCCTACCTCCTACGAGCAGTACTTC. It is translated as CASSPTSYEQYF.

V is TRBV5-5 and J is TRBJ1-2, with D possibly being TRBD1 (5 bases). V gave up 1 base and J gave up 3 bases, with 13 bases separating them. Germline V gene sequence: CDR1 SGHKS, CDR2 YYEKEE (reference sequence). The CDR3 extends over 15 amino acids. CDR3 loop: CASSLRQGWYYGYTF. CDR3 in DNA: TGTGCCAGCAGCTTGAGGCAGGGATGGTACTATGGCTACACCTTC.

The CDR3 DNA reads as TGTGCCAGCAGCTTGTGGGGGACAGGGGACACTAATGAAAAACTGTTTTTT. Protein sequence: CASSLWGTGDTNEKLFF. The genes are TRBV5-6 and TRBJ1-4; 10 bases are shared with TRBD1. Germline trimming cut 1 base from V and 2 bases from J; bases unmatched to any gene: 5. CDR3 length: 17 residues. Germline CDR1 reads SGHDT; CDR2 reads YYEEEE.

The chain is built from TRBV29-1 and TRBJ1-1; 7 nucleotides line up with TRBD1. Trimming at V came to 8 bases and at J to 0 bases, leaving 6 bases not matched to a gene. This CDR3 comprises 13 residues. The V gene's germline CDR1 is SQVTM and CDR2 ANQGSEA. Here the CDR3 DNA reads TGCAGCATTAAGGGACAGATGAACACTGAAGCTTTCTTT. It translates to CSIKGQMNTEAFF.

This chain uses TRBV28 with TRBJ2-7; no firm D call. Per germline, CDR1 MDHEN and CDR2 SYDVKM. The CDR3 has 16 residues. V shed 8 bases and J shed 3 bases, with 23 bases lying between them. The CDR3: CASPPGTDRSYYEQYF. CDR3 DNA sequence: TGTGCCAGCCCTCCCGGTACAGATAGGTCCTACTACGAGCAGTACTTC.

This chain uses TRBV5-1 with TRBJ2-3, with 9 nucleotides matching TRBD1. With V trimmed by 3 bases and J by 6 bases, 5 bases remained unmatched. The CDR3 runs to 14 residues. Germline CDR1 reads SGHRS; CDR2 reads YFSETQ. The CDR3 DNA reads as TGCGCCAGCAGCTCACAGGGGGCGGCCGATACGCAGTATTTT. Translated, it gives CASSSQGAADTQYF. The full variable domain, in which reference TRBV5-1 and TRBJ2-3 provide the parts outside the CDR3, is KAGVTQTPRYLIKTRGQQVTLSCSPISGHRSVSWYQQTPGQGLQFLFEYFSETQRNKGNFPGRFSGRQFSNSRSEMNVSTLELGDSALYLCASSSQGAADTQYFGPGTRLTVL.

The chain carries TRBV6-4 and TRBJ2-1; TRBD2 matches at 10 bases. CDR1 is MRHNA and CDR2 is SNTAGT in the germline V gene. The length of the CDR3 is 18 residues. Unmatched junction bases numbered 19, after V lost 10 bases and J lost 4 bases. The CDR3 here is CATMTPTRTSGDYNEQFF. The CDR3 DNA follows: TGTGCCACCATGACCCCCACTCGGACTAGCGGAGATTACAATGAGCAGTTCTTC.